A selection of T cell receptor beta chains follows, all from one sample in a study of radiotherapy plus CTLA-4 blockade in lung cancer. Sequenced by immunoSEQ multiplex PCR; TCRdb stores in-frame clones only, minus some. This table holds some 110,000 clones, more than 70% found once. Source: peripheral blood, taken from a patient treated with radiotherapy plus ipilimumab. The receptors were sampled from a human donor with non-small cell lung cancer that progressed on radiotherapy plus ipilimumab. Some clones in this sample may be carry-over from other donors' samples. The CDR3 runs from the conserved cysteine through the conserved F or W. Fields, in order: V gene, J gene, D gene, clone size, CDR3 protein, CDR3 DNA. D genes are given only for firm matches. For some rows the clone size is stated as once, few or many, or as a class when expanded; others skip it.

TRBV19	TRBJ1-2	.	.	CASSSGRNYGYTF	TGTGCCAGTAGTTCCGGACGTAACTATGGCTACACCTTC
TRBV6-5	TRBJ2-5	.	.	CASSLLETQYF	TGTGCCAGCAGTTTATTGGAGACCCAGTACTTC
TRBV28	TRBJ2-5	.	.	CASSLGTRGLQETQYF	TGTGCCAGCAGTTTAGGGACGAGGGGCCTCCAAGAGACCCAGTACTTC
TRBV7-3	TRBJ2-1	.	.	CASGRAAEDNEQFF	TGTGCCAGCGGGAGAGCGGCAGAAGACAATGAGCAGTTCTTC
TRBV2	TRBJ2-5	TRBD1	.	CASSPEQGAEETQYF	TGTGCCAGCAGTCCCGAACAGGGGGCGGAGGAGACCCAGTACTTC
TRBV4-3	TRBJ2-5	TRBD2	.	CASAGLAGEETQYF	TGCGCCAGCGCGGGGCTAGCGGGGGAAGAGACCCAGTACTTC
TRBV5-8	TRBJ1-2	.	.	CASSLVGSADYGYTF	TGTGCCAGCAGCTTGGTGGGCAGCGCGGACTATGGCTACACCTTC
TRBV5-1	TRBJ2-3	.	.	CASSLTATYSTDTQYF	TGCGCCAGCAGCTTGACAGCAACTTATAGCACAGATACGCAGTATTTT
TRBV28	TRBJ2-2	TRBD2	.	CASSPSAGGHVGELFF	TGTGCCAGCAGCCCCTCAGCGGGGGGGCATGTCGGGGAGCTGTTTTTT
TRBV6-5	TRBJ2-7	TRBD1	many	CASSYSFRQGEHEQYF	TGTGCCAGCAGTTACAGTTTCCGACAGGGTGAGCACGAGCAGTACTTC
TRBV4-1	TRBJ1-5	TRBD1	.	CASSQDVGQGRGSNQPQHF	TGCGCCAGCAGCCAAGATGTGGGACAGGGGCGGGGAAGCAATCAGCCCCAGCATTTT
TRBV6-1	TRBJ2-3	.	.	CASSDSSDTQYF	TGTGCCAGCAGTGACAGTTCAGATACGCAGTATTTT
TRBV4-2	TRBJ2-7	.	.	CASSQAGYEQYF	TGTGCCAGCAGCCAAGCGGGATACGAGCAGTACTTC
TRBV11-1	TRBJ1-5	.	.	CASSPAGHGQPQHF	TGTGCCAGCAGCCCCGCAGGGCACGGTCAGCCCCAGCATTTT
TRBV6-5	TRBJ2-7	.	.	CASSYVAGGLGEQYF	TGTGCCAGCAGTTACGTGGCAGGGGGACTGGGCGAGCAGTACTTC
TRBV5-1	TRBJ2-3	.	.	CASTIGAADTQYF	TGCGCCAGCACGATAGGGGCGGCTGATACGCAGTATTTT
TRBV5-1	TRBJ1-2	.	.	CASSPDRWGFTF	TGCGCCAGCAGCCCGGACCGGTGGGGCTTCACCTTC
TRBV6-5	TRBJ1-1	.	.	CASSYSSGDTEAFF	TGTGCCAGCAGTTACTCATCGGGGGACACTGAAGCTTTCTTT
TRBV5-1	TRBJ2-7	.	.	CASSLTRDSYEQYF	TGCGCCAGCAGCTTGACCAGGGACTCCTACGAGCAGTACTTC
TRBV15	TRBJ2-2	TRBD2	.	CATSRELLAGYGAGELFF	TGTGCCACCAGCAGAGAGTTGCTAGCGGGGTACGGCGCCGGGGAGCTGTTTTTT